The clone carrying this T cell receptor (beta chain) was seen ten or more times. Antigen specificity is unknown. A single record per CDR3 protein comes from TCRdb applying MiXCR to the reads. Here the sample spans nearly 650,000 distinct CDR3 sequences, approximately 25% being singletons. Losses at the gene ends were 5 bases for V and 6 bases for J; bases not matched to a gene: 7. CDR1 and CDR2 (germline): MNHEY, SVGAGI. The CDR3 length is 14 residues. This sample stems from a study of T cell repertoires in cytomegalovirus infection. Study-level information: Public TCR beta signatures provided an indication of both CMV infection and a matching HLA type.

Study findings and constraints: HLA-C-restricted CMV clonotypes gave the most frequent clonotype in two of eight donors. Accumulated public TCR beta family frequency recognized individuals carrying CMV together with the relevant HLA.

The receptor comes from a human donor in good health (CMV status not recorded). Some clones in this sample may be carry-over from other donors' samples. Sequenced sample: CD8+ T cells from PBMCs. The chain joins TRBV6-5 to TRBJ1-1, with 9 bases fitting TRBD1. CDR3: CASSKRTGVAEAFF. The DNA for the CDR3 is TGTGCCAGCAGTAAGCGGACAGGGGTTGCTGAAGCTTTCTTT.